This entry lists 28 T cell receptor beta chains sequenced from one sample in a study of cytomegalovirus exposure and HLA in healthy donors. This PCR relied on a set of 60 Vbeta primers and 13 Jbeta primers. Measured with immunoSEQ multiplex PCR; TCRdb has only the in-frame clones, and not every one. The data contain more than 150,000 clones, about 81% of them singletons. Source material: PBMCs. These receptors all come from a young woman in good health and CMV-seronegative.

The chain has TRBV7-9 and TRBJ2-1; 10 bases are shared with TRBD1. The CDR3 loop spans 16 amino acids. Germline trimming cut 5 bases from V and 0 bases from J; bases unmatched to any gene: 4. CDR1 SEHNR and CDR2 FQNEAQ come from the germline V gene (reference sequence). CDR3 nucleotide sequence: TGTGCCAGCAGCCCTCGGGACAGGGGCTCCTACAATGAGCAGTTCTTC. Amino acid sequence: CASSPRDRGSYNEQFF. The whole variable domain, filled in from reference TRBV7-9 and TRBJ2-1, reads DTGVSQNPRHKITKRGQNVTFRCDPISEHNRLYWYRQTLGQGPEFLTYFQNEAQLEKSRLLSDRFSAERPKGSFSTLEIQRTEQGDSAMYLCASSPRDRGSYNEQFFGPGTRLTVL.

This clone was recorded once. The genes are TRBV7-6 and TRBJ1-6, with 12 bases lining up with TRBD1. Germline V gene sequence: CDR1 SGHVS, CDR2 FNYEAQ. CDR3 size: 18 residues. With 0 bases clipped from V and 7 bases from J, the junction kept 7 bases outside the gene matches. DNA for the CDR3: TGTGCCAGCAGCTTAGCCGGAGGGACAGGGGGCTGGAATTCACCCCTCCACTTT. Its translation is CASSLAGGTGGWNSPLHF.

The CDR3 sequence: CASRIAGVETQYF. CDR3 nucleotides: TGTGCCAGCAGAATAGCGGGAGTAGAGACCCAGTACTTC. The rearrangement joins TRBV7-9 to TRBJ2-5; 9 bases map to TRBD2. Losses at the gene ends were 6 bases for V and 4 bases for J; bases not matched to a gene: 3. This CDR3 contains 13 residues. Germline CDR1 reads SEHNR; CDR2 reads FQNEAQ (reference sequence).

The V and J genes are TRBV6-1 and TRBJ2-7; possible D gene TRBD2, 5 bases. Trimming removed 10 bases at V and 7 bases at J, with 17 bases between. The V gene's germline CDR1 is MNHNS and CDR2 SASEGT. The CDR3 covers 12 residues. DNA of the CDR3: TGTGCCACTTCAGAGCGGTGGGGAGAGCAGTACTTC. It is translated as CATSERWGEQYF.

This chain links TRBV6-5 with TRBJ1-1; unclear D gene. The CDR3 covers 12 residues. Germline CDR1 MNHEY, CDR2 SVGAGI. Trimming cost V 3 bases and J 7 bases, with 9 bases left between them. The CDR3 loop reads CASSYNEGEAFF. The CDR3 bases are TGTGCCAGCAGTTATAATGAGGGTGAAGCTTTCTTT.

The chain employs TRBV12-2 and TRBJ1-2; the table's TRBD1 call for D was not verified on the DNA. TRBV12-2 is termed a pseudogene. The CDR3 has 18 amino acids. The CDR3 here is CASRSFDRDRSLPYGYTF. In nucleotides, the CDR3 is TGTGCAAGTCGCTCATTTGACCGGGACAGGTCTTTACCCTATGGCTACACCTTC.

CDR3 DNA sequence: TGTGCCACCAGCCAGGACTCCGGGACAGGGGGCATCGAGCAGTACTTC. Its protein product is CATSQDSGTGGIEQYF. V usage is TRBV15 and J usage is TRBJ2-7, with 12 bases that match TRBD1. V was clipped by 5 bases and J by 6 bases; unmatched bases: 11. CDR1 is LNHNV and CDR2 is YYDKDF in the germline V gene (reference sequence). The CDR3 contains 16 residues.

This clone was picked up a small number of times. This chain connects TRBV23-1 to TRBJ2-7; 7 bases agree with TRBD1. TRBV23-1 is an open reading frame whose function is uncertain. V lost 0 bases and J lost 3; bases outside the gene matches: 14. The CDR3 consists of 18 residues. CDR3 nucleotide sequence: TGCGCCAGCAGTCAATCGGGGGACAGAAATCCCTTTATCTACGAGCAGTACTTC. It codes for CASSQSGDRNPFIYEQYF.

The chain uses TRBV18 and TRBJ2-5; 7 nucleotides agree with TRBD1. CDR1 KGHSH and CDR2 LQKENI come from the germline V gene. V was clipped by 0 bases and J by 0 bases; unmatched bases: 10. This CDR3 is built from 18 residues. CDR3 DNA: TGTGCCAGCTCACCACCGGGCGACAGGGTAAAGTACCAAGAGACCCAGTACTTC. Amino acids: CASSPPGDRVKYQETQYF.

The CDR3 DNA reads as TGTGCCAGCAGCCCCGACAGGGGTAGAGGGGAGACCCAGTACTTC. Residues: CASSPDRGRGETQYF. The gene calls are TRBV6-5 and TRBJ2-5; 8 bases agree with TRBD1. This CDR3 is 15 amino acids long. CDR1 is MNHEY and CDR2 is SVGAGI in the germline V gene. Trimming took 6 bases from V and 5 from J; bases not matched to a gene: 11.

The chain joins TRBV10-2 to TRBJ1-4; D gene ambiguous. Germline loops: CDR1 WSHSY, CDR2 SAAADI. The length of the CDR3 is 14 residues. V lost 2 bases and J 4 bases, leaving 8 bases between the germline ends. The CDR3 region is CASSEGRFNEKLFF. CDR3 sequence (DNA): TGCGCCAGCAGTGAGGGGAGGTTTAATGAAAAACTGTTTTTT.

The genes are TRBV5-1 and TRBJ1-6; D is unclear. From germline, CDR1 is SGHRS and CDR2 YFSETQ. Trimming pared 0 bases from V and 3 bases from J, leaving 16 bases between. This CDR3 region has 18 residues. The CDR3 nucleotides read TGCGCCAGCAGCTTGGGTCAGCGAACGCTAGACTATAATTCACCCCTCCACTTT. It codes for CASSLGQRTLDYNSPLHF.

The J gene is TRBJ2-2, the V gene TRBV10-3, with TRBD1 matching over 7 bases. V lost 2 bases, J lost 3 bases, and 0 bases stayed unmatched. CDR1 is ENHRY, CDR2 SYGVKD, per germline. The CDR3 sequence is 14 residues long. The DNA of the CDR3 is TGTGCCATCAGTGAGACAGGGGACACCGGGGAGCTGTTTTTT. Translating gives CAISETGDTGELFF.

The chain is built from TRBV27 and TRBJ1-2, with 9 bases lining up with TRBD1. Germline V gene sequence: CDR1 MNHEY, CDR2 SMNVEV (reference sequence). V was pared by 5 bases and J by 2 bases, with 6 bases of the junction left unmatched. This CDR3 contains 15 residues. CDR3 DNA: TGTGCCAGCAGTATTACAGGGGGCACGAACTATGGCTACACCTTC. Its protein is CASSITGGTNYGYTF.

The chain couples TRBV28 to TRBJ1-1; 9 bases are a match to TRBD1. The germline V gene has CDR1 MDHEN and CDR2 SYDVKM. The CDR3 runs 13 residues. Trimming cost V 5 bases and J 12 bases; bases outside gene matches: 10. CDR3 protein: CASSNYRGRESFF. CDR3 bases: TGTGCCAGCAGTAATTACAGGGGGCGCGAATCTTTCTTT.

The chain carries TRBV30 and TRBJ1-5; D remains unclear. The V end lost 2 bases, the J end lost 4 bases, and 9 bases lay between the germline ends. Germline CDR1 GTSNPN, CDR2 SVGIG (reference sequence). The CDR3 loop spans 13 amino acids. The CDR3 coding sequence is TGTGCCTGGAGTTCAGGCCTTAATCAGCCCCAGCATTTT. Its translation: CAWSSGLNQPQHF.

The chain is built from TRBV2 and TRBJ1-1; D ambiguous. Germline-derived CDR1 and CDR2 are SNHLY and FYNNEI. V was clipped by 6 bases and J by 5 bases, with 7 bases between them. CDR3 size: 11 residues. The CDR3 DNA follows: TGTGCCAGCAGCTCAGATACTGAAGCTTTCTTT. Its translation is CASSSDTEAFF.

The chain has TRBV14 and TRBJ1-4; 8 bases agree with TRBD1. The V and J ends lost 3 bases and 6 bases, in that order; junction bases with no gene match: 6. Germline CDR1 is SGHDN and CDR2 is FVKESK. This CDR3 contains 15 residues. The CDR3 bases are TGTGCCAGCAGCCATTCCGGGACAGGCTATGAAAAACTGTTTTTT. This codes for CASSHSGTGYEKLFF.

This clone has only a few counts. The rearrangement uses TRBV27 and TRBJ1-4; D ambiguous. Germline V CDR1 and CDR2: MNHEY, SMNVEV (reference sequence). The V end was cut by 2 bases, the J end by 7 bases, with 5 bases between. This CDR3 is 12 amino acids long. CDR3 in DNA: TGTGCCAGCAGTTTAGGAGGTGAAAAACTGTTTTTT. It translates to CASSLGGEKLFF.

This chain connects TRBV6-6 to TRBJ2-2; a weak D match, TRBD2 (5 bases). The CDR3 runs 16 residues. V was cut by 5 bases and J by 8 bases, with 21 bases left in between. The germline V gene encodes CDR1 MNHNY and CDR2 SVGAGI (reference sequence). This CDR3 reads CASSRRDGLGEGELFF. The CDR3 DNA sequence: TGTGCCAGCAGTCGCCGGGATGGGCTAGGCGAGGGGGAGCTGTTTTTT.

The V and J genes are TRBV18 and TRBJ1-1; D gene unclear. The V gene lost 6 bases and the J gene lost 0 bases, with 11 bases spanning the gap. The germline V gene has CDR1 KGHSH and CDR2 LQKENI. This CDR3 is 14 amino acids long. The CDR3 region is CASSREEVNTEAFF. As DNA, the CDR3 is TGTGCCAGCTCGAGGGAAGAAGTGAACACTGAAGCTTTCTTT.

This clone was picked up a small number of times. The chain uses TRBV2 and TRBJ2-3, with D uncertain. The V gene's germline CDR1 is SNHLY and CDR2 FYNNEI. V lost 7 bases and J lost 1, with 9 bases in between. The CDR3 has 13 amino acids. The CDR3 sequence: CASIQLGTDTQYF. The CDR3 nucleotides read TGTGCCAGCATCCAGCTAGGCACAGATACGCAGTATTTT.

On this clone itself: The junction shows a germline mismatch at one end, possibly a read error. V gene TRBV6-5 combines with J gene TRBJ2-1; 11 nucleotides align to TRBD1. The CDR3 is 15 amino acids. Germline V gene sequence: CDR1 MNHEY, CDR2 SVGAGI. CDR3 amino acids: CAGSYRDRGLGEQFF. DNA of the CDR3: TGTGCCGGCAGTTATCGGGACAGGGGGTTAGGTGAGCAGTTCTTC.

This chain connects TRBV11-2 to TRBJ2-1; tentative D call: TRBD1 (6 bases). Trimming left V 1 base short and J 0 bases short, with 13 bases between. This CDR3 has 17 residues. CDR1 is SGHAT and CDR2 is FQNNGV in the germline V gene. CDR3 loop: CASSLVGQLSSYNEQFF. The CDR3 nucleotides are TGTGCCAGCAGCTTAGTTGGACAGCTGAGCTCCTACAATGAGCAGTTCTTC. The full variable domain, its missing parts supplied by reference TRBV11-2 and TRBJ2-1, is EAGVAQSPRYKIIEKRQSVAFWCNPISGHATLYWYQQILGQGPKLLIQFQNNGVVDDSQLPKDRFSAERLKGVDSTLKIQPAKLEDSAVYLCASSLVGQLSSYNEQFFGPGTRLTVL.

The chain employs TRBV7-2 and TRBJ2-6; D remains ambiguous. The V gene's germline CDR1 is SGHTA and CDR2 FQGNSA. Trimming stripped 0 bases from V and 9 bases from J, with 6 bases between. This CDR3 region has 13 residues. The CDR3 region has the DNA TGTGCCAGCAGCTTAGCAGACTTCAACGTCCTGACTTTC. This gives the protein CASSLADFNVLTF.

The chain has TRBV19 and TRBJ1-5; no reliable D call. V lost 8 bases, J lost 7 bases, and 15 bases lay in between. There are 13 residues in the CDR3. Germline V gives CDR1 LNHDA, CDR2 SQIVND (reference sequence). DNA for the CDR3: TGTGCCAGTTCAATAAGGAGTAAACAGCCCCAGCATTTT. Translated, it gives CASSIRSKQPQHF.

This clone has more than one count but fewer than ten. CDR3 DNA: TGTGCCACCAGCAACGGACTAGCAGCTTTATCCGGGGAGCTGTTTTTT. This codes for CATSNGLAALSGELFF. The V call is TRBV15, the J call TRBJ2-2, with 8 nucleotides matching TRBD2. The germline CDR1 and CDR2 sequences are LNHNV and YYDKDF (reference sequence). There are 16 residues in the CDR3. Trimming removed 4 bases from V and 6 bases from J; junction bases left unmatched: 10. Drawing the rest from reference TRBV15 and TRBJ2-2, the complete variable domain is DAMVIQNPRYQVTQFGKPVTLSCSQTLNHNVMYWYQQKSSQAPKLLFHYYDKDFNNEADTPDNFQSRRPNTSFCFLDIRSPGLGDTAMYLCATSNGLAALSGELFFGEGSRLTVL.

CDR3 in amino acids: CASSLTPGLRLDNEQFF. CDR3 bases: TGTGCCAGCAGTTTGACCCCAGGGCTCCGACTTGACAATGAGCAGTTCTTC. V usage is TRBV28 and J usage is TRBJ2-1; D perhaps matches TRBD1 (5 bases). The CDR3 is 17 residues long. Germline loops: CDR1 MDHEN, CDR2 SYDVKM. The germline V and J ends were trimmed by 3 bases and 5 bases, with 20 bases remaining between them.